The 24 T cell receptor beta chains reported below all come from one sample, sequenced in a study of graft-versus-host responses after intestinal transplantation. Their cognate antigens are unknown. The method was immunoSEQ multiplex PCR; TCRdb's version includes in-frame clones alone and lacks a portion of them. In the table there are some 140,000 clones, around 94% of which are singletons. Sample: unstimulated CD4+ T cells sorted from spleen or lymph node cells, taken before intestinal transplant. These receptors were collected from a human donor who received an intestinal transplant.

The rearrangement joins TRBV18 to TRBJ1-2; 7 bases align to TRBD1. V gave up 3 bases and J gave up 3 bases; unmatched junction bases: 10. The CDR3 length is 16 residues. Germline V lookup: CDR1 KGHSH, CDR2 LQKENI. The chain's CDR3 is CASSPDLGQAYYGYTF. The CDR3 DNA follows: TGTGCCAGCTCACCCGACCTAGGACAGGCCTACTATGGCTACACCTTC.

This clone was seen more than once but under ten times. The chain combines TRBV19 with TRBJ2-7; 8 bases map to TRBD1. CDR3 length: 13 amino acids. Germline V lookup: CDR1 LNHDA, CDR2 SQIVND (reference sequence). V trimming: 6 bases; J trimming: 5 bases; junction bases outside the gene matches: 6. CDR3 region: CASRTGAGHEQYF. The CDR3 DNA sequence: TGTGCCAGTAGGACAGGGGCTGGCCACGAGCAGTACTTC.

The rearrangement links TRBV11-2 to TRBJ2-7, with TRBD1 as a possible D gene (6 bases). The V end lost 2 bases, the J end lost 5 bases, and 13 bases lay between the germline ends. This CDR3 comprises 14 residues. Germline V gene sequence: CDR1 SGHAT, CDR2 FQNNGV. The CDR3 coding sequence is TGTGCCAGCAGCTTAATCCAGGGGTCCCACGAGCAGTACTTC. It specifies CASSLIQGSHEQYF. Full variable domain (rest looked up from reference TRBV11-2 and TRBJ2-7): EAGVAQSPRYKIIEKRQSVAFWCNPISGHATLYWYQQILGQGPKLLIQFQNNGVVDDSQLPKDRFSAERLKGVDSTLKIQPAKLEDSAVYLCASSLIQGSHEQYFGPGTRLTVT.

The chain uses TRBV7-7 and TRBJ2-3; 14 bases map to TRBD2. CDR1 SSHAT and CDR2 FNYEAQ come from the germline V gene (reference sequence). The CDR3 contains 16 residues. The V segment lost 5 bases and the J segment 6 bases; nucleotides outside the gene matches: 7. CDR3 DNA: TGTGCCAGCAGCCGAGGACTAGCGGGGGGAGGGGATACGCAGTATTTT. Protein: CASSRGLAGGGDTQYF.

This chain connects TRBV7-9 to TRBJ1-1; D is ambiguous. The CDR3 is made up of 14 amino acids. CDR1 SEHNR and CDR2 FQNEAQ come from the germline V gene (reference sequence). The V end lost 3 bases, the J end lost 4 bases, and 12 bases lay between the germline ends. CDR3 DNA: TGTGCCAGCAGCTTGGAACACGAGGGCACTGAAGCTTTCTTT. It yields the protein CASSLEHEGTEAFF. Based on the CDR3 plus reference TRBV7-9 and TRBJ1-1, the full variable domain is DTGVSQNPRHKITKRGQNVTFRCDPISEHNRLYWYRQTLGQGPEFLTYFQNEAQLEKSRLLSDRFSAERPKGSFSTLEIQRTEQGDSAMYLCASSLEHEGTEAFFGQGTRLTVV.

J is TRBJ2-3 and V is TRBV7-8; tentative D call: TRBD2 (6 bases). There are 15 residues in the CDR3. In germline, CDR1 is SGHVS, CDR2 FQNEAQ. Trimming shortened V by 1 base and J by 7 bases, and 15 bases separated the two germline ends. This CDR3 is CASSLGGLDRNTQYF. Here the CDR3 DNA reads TGTGCCAGCAGCTTAGGGGGACTGGACCGCAATACGCAGTATTTT.

CDR3 amino acids: CAISEYGGNQPQHF. CDR3 nucleotides: TGTGCCATCAGTGAGTATGGGGGCAATCAGCCCCAGCATTTT. The chain couples TRBV10-3 to TRBJ1-5; D gene ambiguous. This CDR3 is built from 14 residues. CDR1 ENHRY and CDR2 SYGVKD come from the germline V gene. V shed 1 base and J shed 2 bases, with 6 bases lying between them.

V gene TRBV18 combines with J gene TRBJ1-1; 7 bases map to TRBD1. The CDR3 has 15 amino acids. Germline V gene lookup returns CDR1 KGHSH and CDR2 LQKENI. Germline trimming cut 3 bases from V and 4 bases from J; bases unmatched to any gene: 8. The CDR3 coding sequence is TGTGCCAGCTCACCGACGACAGGGTATAGCACTGAAGCTTTCTTT. Translated, it gives CASSPTTGYSTEAFF. Looking up the rest from reference TRBV18 and TRBJ1-1 gives the full variable domain: NAGVMQNPRHLVRRRGQEARLRCSPMKGHSHVYWYRQLPEEGLKFMVYLQKENIIDESGMPKERFSAEFPKEGPSILRIQQVVRGDSAAYFCASSPTTGYSTEAFFGQGTRLTVV.

The chain links TRBV9 to TRBJ1-3; D gene ambiguous. V was pared by 4 bases and J by 0 bases, with 14 bases between. Germline V gene sequence: CDR1 SGDLS, CDR2 YYNGEE. This CDR3 comprises 16 residues. The CDR3 coding sequence is TGTGCCAGCAGCCCGTCGCCTATACTCTCTGGAAACACCATATATTTT. It is translated as CASSPSPILSGNTIYF. Variable domain in full (rest from reference TRBV9 and TRBJ1-3): DSGVTQTPKHLITATGQRVTLRCSPRSGDLSVYWYQQSLDQGLQFLIQYYNGEERAKGNILERFSAQQFPDLHSELNLSSLELGDSALYFCASSPSPILSGNTIYFGEGSWLTVV.

This chain connects TRBV2 to TRBJ2-3; 9 nucleotides agree with TRBD2. CDR1 is SNHLY, CDR2 FYNNEI, per germline. This CDR3 is 14 amino acids long. V lost 7 bases, J lost 0 bases, and 2 bases stayed unmatched. CDR3 protein: CASTLAGSTDTQYF. CDR3 coding DNA: TGTGCCAGCACTCTAGCGGGGAGCACAGATACGCAGTATTTT.

The chain combines TRBV5-1 with TRBJ2-5; D perhaps matches TRBD2 (7 bases). In germline, CDR1 is SGHRS, CDR2 YFSETQ. CDR3 length: 15 residues. V lost 4 bases, J lost 7 bases, and 20 bases lay in between. The CDR3 bases are TGCGCCAGCAGCGCAGCGGGGACATCACAGGGGACCCAGTACTTC. It encodes CASSAAGTSQGTQYF.

The CDR3: CAISESTSSYNEQFF. DNA of the CDR3: TGTGCCATCAGTGAGTCGACGAGCTCCTACAATGAGCAGTTCTTC. This chain joins TRBV10-3 and TRBJ2-1; D is unclear. Trimming removed 0 bases at V and 0 bases at J, with 6 bases between. The germline gives CDR1 ENHRY, CDR2 SYGVKD. This CDR3 spans 15 amino acids.

CDR3 loop: CASSRSSGGANEQFF. CDR3 nucleotide sequence: TGTGCCAGCAGTCGATCTAGCGGGGGGGCAAATGAGCAGTTCTTC. The V and J genes are TRBV2 and TRBJ2-1; 12 bases match TRBD2. The CDR3 is 15 amino acids. Trimming removed 5 bases from V and 7 bases from J; junction bases left unmatched: 6. Germline values: CDR1 SNHLY, CDR2 FYNNEI.

V and J are TRBV29-1 and TRBJ2-5, with D maybe TRBD2 (7 bases). This CDR3 has 15 residues. The germline V gene has CDR1 SQVTM and CDR2 ANQGSEA. Trimming took off 3 bases at V and 4 bases at J, with 18 bases between the two ends. This CDR3 is CSVEDTGGVRETQYF. The CDR3 DNA is TGCAGCGTTGAGGACACGGGGGGCGTGAGAGAGACCCAGTACTTC.

V usage is TRBV5-4 and J usage is TRBJ2-5, with D uncertain. The germline CDR1 and CDR2 sequences are SGHNT and YYREEE (reference sequence). This CDR3 comprises 13 residues. The V end lost 1 base, the J end lost 2 bases, and 6 bases lay between the germline ends. CDR3 sequence: CASSLYAQETQYF. DNA for the CDR3: TGTGCCAGCAGCTTGTACGCGCAAGAGACCCAGTACTTC.

The rearrangement joins TRBV19 to TRBJ1-1; no firm D call. Germline loops: CDR1 LNHDA, CDR2 SQIVND (reference sequence). V was trimmed by 6 bases and J by 4 bases, leaving 12 bases between them. This CDR3 contains 13 residues. The CDR3 bases are TGTGCCAGTAGGAATGAGGGCCCCACTGAAGCTTTCTTT. Protein: CASRNEGPTEAFF.

The chain combines TRBV9 with TRBJ1-6, with a possible D match to TRBD1 (5 bases). Germline CDR1 reads SGDLS; CDR2 reads YYNGEE. The germline V and J ends were trimmed by 0 bases and 8 bases, with 9 bases remaining between them. The CDR3 length is 14 residues. For the CDR3, the DNA is TGTGCCAGCAGCGTAGCTCTCAGGGATTCACCCCTCCACTTT. It encodes CASSVALRDSPLHF.

This rearrangement joins TRBV7-3 to TRBJ2-7, with 8 nucleotides matching TRBD1. V trimming: 4 bases; J trimming: 1 base; junction bases outside the gene matches: 3. CDR1 and CDR2 from the germline V gene are SGHTA and FQGTGA. This CDR3 has 14 residues. CDR3 residues: CASSSGTGSYEQYF. The CDR3 DNA reads as TGTGCCAGCAGCTCCGGGACAGGATCCTACGAGCAGTACTTC.

DNA of the CDR3: TGTGCCAGCAGGAGAGGGGACCTAGGGAATTCACCCCTCCACTTT. Its translation: CASRRGDLGNSPLHF. This chain uses TRBV6-6 with TRBJ1-6, with D possibly TRBD1 on 5 matching bases. V was clipped by 6 bases and J by 7 bases, with 16 bases between them. The CDR3 covers 15 residues. The germline V gene has CDR1 MNHNY and CDR2 SVGAGI (reference sequence).

V is TRBV30 and J is TRBJ2-7; perhaps TRBD1 as D (6 bases). This CDR3 comprises 12 residues. V was cut by 2 bases and J by 10 bases, with 15 bases left in between. CDR1 is GTSNPN, CDR2 SVGIG, per germline (reference sequence). The CDR3 DNA follows: TGTGCCTGGAGTCCCAGGGGATTACCCCAGTACTTC. This codes for CAWSPRGLPQYF.

This chain joins TRBV7-6 and TRBJ2-1; 8 bases fit TRBD1. After removal of 5 bases from V and 4 bases from J, the junction contained 7 bases not matched to a gene. The CDR3 loop spans 15 amino acids. Germline loops: CDR1 SGHVS, CDR2 FNYEAQ. The CDR3, as DNA: TGTGCCAGCAGCGGCGGGGACAGGTCTTACAATGAGCAGTTCTTC. Translating it yields CASSGGDRSYNEQFF.

This clone appeared a single time. The chain is built from TRBV18 and TRBJ2-3; 13 bases line up with TRBD2. The V gene's germline CDR1 is KGHSH and CDR2 LQKENI. V lost 2 bases, J lost 4 bases, and 9 bases stayed unmatched. CDR3 length: 18 residues. Here the CDR3 reads CASSPGLAGAAFPDTQYF. The CDR3 DNA follows: TGTGCCAGCTCACCAGGACTAGCGGGGGCGGCGTTTCCAGATACGCAGTATTTT.

This clone occurred a few times. CDR3 coding DNA: TGTGCCATGCAGGGGGCGCCCACCGGGGAGCTGTTTTTT. Translated, it gives CAMQGAPTGELFF. This chain joins TRBV10-3 and TRBJ2-2, with TRBD1 matching over 8 bases. Trimming took 9 bases from V and 4 from J; bases not matched to a gene: 4. The CDR3 contains 13 residues. CDR1 is ENHRY and CDR2 is SYGVKD in the germline V gene.

As for this clone: A read error may produce the germline difference seen at one junction end. The V and J genes are TRBV6-1 and TRBJ1-2, with a tentative D call TRBD1 (6 bases). CDR1 is MNHNS, CDR2 SASEGT, per germline. This CDR3 has 14 residues. The CDR3 loop reads CASSVGGANYGYTF. CDR3 coding DNA: TGTGCCAGCAGTGTAGGGGGGGCTAATTATGGCTACACCTTC.